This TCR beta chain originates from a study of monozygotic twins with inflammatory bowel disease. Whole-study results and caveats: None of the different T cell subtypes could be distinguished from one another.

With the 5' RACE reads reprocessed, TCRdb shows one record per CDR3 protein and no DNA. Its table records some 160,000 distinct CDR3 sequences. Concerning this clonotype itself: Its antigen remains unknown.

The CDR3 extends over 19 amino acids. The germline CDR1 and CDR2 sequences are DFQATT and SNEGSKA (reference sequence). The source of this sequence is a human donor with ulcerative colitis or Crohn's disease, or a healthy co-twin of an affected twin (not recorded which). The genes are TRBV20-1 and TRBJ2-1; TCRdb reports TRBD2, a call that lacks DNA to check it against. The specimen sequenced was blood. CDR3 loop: CSARGLSSGLAGGYNEQFF.